This passage covers 31 T cell receptor beta chains from one sample sequenced in a study of identical twins. MiXCR was run by TCRdb on the 5' RACE reads, yielding one entry per CDR3 protein. The table shows about 530,000 distinct CDR3 sequences, with 13% to 15% occurring only once. The same data also went into a second study, on yellow fever vaccine responses in identical twins.

The sequenced sample consisted of CD4+ T cells sorted from blood. These receptors all stem from a woman aged 18-29 years in good health.

This clonotype came up many times. This chain joins TRBV12-3 or TRBV12-4 and TRBJ1-2; TRBD1 aligns across 8 bases. Trimming took 6 bases from V and 7 from J; bases not matched to a gene: 4. CDR3 length equals 12 residues. The CDR3 nucleotides are TGTGCCAGCAGGCAGGGGGCCGGTGGCTACACCTTC. Its protein is CASRQGAGGYTF.

The rearrangement uses TRBV2 and TRBJ1-4, with unresolved D. CDR3 length: 12 residues. The germline V gene has CDR1 SNHLY and CDR2 FYNNEI. The germline V and J ends were trimmed by 8 bases and 7 bases, with 11 bases remaining between them. This chain's CDR3 is CASREGSEKLFF. The CDR3 DNA is TGTGCCAGCCGGGAGGGAAGTGAAAAACTGTTTTTT. The complete variable domain, with remaining parts taken from reference TRBV2 and TRBJ1-4, reads EPEVTQTPSHQVTQMGQEVILRCVPISNHLYFYWYRQILGQKVEFLVSFYNNEISEKSEIFDDQFSVERPDGSNFTLKIRSTKLEDSAMYFCASREGSEKLFFGSGTQLSVL.

This clonotype was counted a few times. The chain employs TRBV11-1 and TRBJ1-3; tentatively, D is TRBD1 (6 bases). V gave up 0 bases and J gave up 2 bases, with 17 bases separating them. The CDR3 spans 18 residues. Germline values: CDR1 SGHAT, CDR2 FQDESV (reference sequence). The CDR3 DNA follows: TGTGCCAGCAGCTTAGCGTTTGTCGGGACATCCACTGGAAACACCATATATTTT. It is translated as CASSLAFVGTSTGNTIYF. Together with reference TRBV11-1 and TRBJ1-3, the CDR3 gives the full variable domain: EAEVAQSPRYKITEKSQAVAFWCDPISGHATLYWYRQILGQGPELLVQFQDESVVDDSQLPKDRFSAERLKGVDSTLKIQPAELGDSAMYLCASSLAFVGTSTGNTIYFGEGSWLTVV.

This clonotype was recorded a few times. As DNA, the CDR3 is TGTGCCAGCAGTTTACTTTCGGGACTAGCGGGAGTGGAGACCCAGTACTTC. This sequence encodes CASSLLSGLAGVETQYF. The chain carries TRBV27 and TRBJ2-5, with TRBD2 identical over 14 bases. The trim removed 2 bases at V and 5 bases at J, leaving 7 bases unmatched. The CDR3 spans 17 residues. Per the germline V gene, CDR1 is MNHEY and CDR2 is SMNVEV (reference sequence).

In this sample, this clonotype turned up once. The chain couples TRBV6-1 to TRBJ2-2; D gene ambiguous. This CDR3 has 13 amino acids. Germline CDR1 and CDR2: MNHNS and SASEGT. V was clipped by 4 bases and J by 8 bases, with 11 bases between them. DNA of the CDR3: TGTGCCAGCAGTGCTCCCTCACCGGGGGAGCTGTTTTTT. It is translated as CASSAPSPGELFF.

The chain is built from TRBV18 and TRBJ2-1, with TRBD2 identical over 8 bases. The CDR3 loop spans 14 amino acids. V lost 2 bases and J lost 8; bases outside the gene matches: 5. Per germline, CDR1 KGHSH and CDR2 LQKENI. The CDR3 sequence is CASSPGLASYEQFF. In DNA, the CDR3 is TGTGCCAGCTCACCAGGACTAGCTTCGTATGAGCAGTTCTTC.

The chain couples TRBV2 to TRBJ2-7, with 8 nucleotides matching TRBD1. The trim removed 7 bases at V and 1 base at J, leaving 6 bases unmatched. The CDR3 extends over 14 amino acids. Germline CDR1 and CDR2: SNHLY and FYNNEI. The CDR3 reads CASTLTGVSYEQYF. As DNA, the CDR3 is TGTGCCAGCACCCTGACAGGGGTATCCTACGAGCAGTACTTC.

Only a few counts were recorded for this clonotype. The chain carries TRBV5-1 and TRBJ2-1; 7 bases are shared with TRBD2. With 4 bases clipped from V and 9 bases from J, the junction kept 19 bases outside the gene matches. The CDR3 has 17 amino acids. The germline V gene encodes CDR1 SGHRS and CDR2 YFSETQ. The CDR3 protein is CASSTRDGWGGMVEQFF. As DNA, the CDR3 is TGCGCCAGCAGCACCCGTGACGGGTGGGGGGGGATGGTTGAGCAGTTCTTC. The complete variable domain, with remaining parts taken from reference TRBV5-1 and TRBJ2-1, reads KAGVTQTPRYLIKTRGQQVTLSCSPISGHRSVSWYQQTPGQGLQFLFEYFSETQRNKGNFPGRFSGRQFSNSRSEMNVSTLELGDSALYLCASSTRDGWGGMVEQFFGPGTRLTVL.

This CDR3 reads CASSSQGIRYTEAFF. In DNA form, the CDR3 reads TGTGCCAGCAGCTCGCAGGGTATTAGGTACACTGAAGCTTTCTTT. The chain has TRBV7-6 and TRBJ1-1, with a possible D match to TRBD1 (5 bases). The length of the CDR3 is 15 residues. Germline loops: CDR1 SGHVS, CDR2 FNYEAQ. V lost 4 bases to trimming and J lost 3 bases, with 15 bases between them.

The chain joins TRBV3-1 to TRBJ2-2; 10 nucleotides match TRBD2. CDR3 length equals 16 residues. Germline V CDR1 and CDR2: LGHDT, YNNKEL (reference sequence). V was pared by 4 bases and J by 1 base, with 3 bases of the junction left unmatched. The CDR3 loop is CASSLPSGGNTGELFF. The CDR3 nucleotides read TGTGCCAGCAGCCTCCCTAGCGGGGGGAACACCGGGGAGCTGTTTTTT.

A few counts support this clonotype. J is TRBJ2-7 and V is TRBV3-1; TRBD1 is a possible D gene (6 bases). Germline CDR1 LGHDT, CDR2 YNNKEL (reference sequence). The CDR3 has 14 residues. The V end was cut by 8 bases, the J end by 2 bases, with 16 bases between. CDR3 sequence: CASASGQPAYEQYF. The CDR3, as DNA: TGTGCCAGCGCCTCGGGACAACCGGCCTACGAGCAGTACTTC.

V is TRBV7-8 and J is TRBJ2-3; the D gene could be TRBD1 or TRBD2 (7 bases each). V lost 5 bases to trimming and J lost 2 bases, with 20 bases between them. The V gene's germline CDR1 is SGHVS and CDR2 FQNEAQ. The CDR3 contains 17 residues. DNA for the CDR3: TGTGCCAGCAGCGCTAGGGGGGGGACAGCACACACAGATACGCAGTATTTT. Translating it yields CASSARGGTAHTDTQYF. The full variable domain, its missing parts supplied by reference TRBV7-8 and TRBJ2-3, is GAGVSQSPRYKVAKRGQDVALRCDPISGHVSLFWYQQALGQGPEFLTYFQNEAQLDKSGLPSDRFFAERPEGSVSTLKIQRTQQEDSAVYLCASSARGGTAHTDTQYFGPGTRLTVL.

This clonotype was detected a few times. CDR3 sequence: CASSQVVLTRSNTGELFF. CDR3 in DNA: TGTGCCAGCAGCCAAGTGGTCTTAACTAGGTCGAACACCGGGGAGCTGTTTTTT. The chain links TRBV3-1 to TRBJ2-2; tentatively, D is TRBD2 (5 bases). Germline V gene lookup returns CDR1 LGHDT and CDR2 YNNKEL (reference sequence). V lost 1 base to trimming and J lost 0 bases, with 15 bases between them. The CDR3 sequence is 18 residues long.

The V call is TRBV6-5, the J call TRBJ1-1, with TRBD1 matching over 10 bases. The length of the CDR3 is 14 residues. CDR1 is MNHEY and CDR2 is SVGAGI in the germline V gene. V was clipped by 4 bases and J by 4 bases; unmatched bases: 3. This CDR3 is CASSSGTGATEAFF. CDR3 nucleotide sequence: TGTGCCAGCAGTTCCGGGACAGGGGCCACTGAAGCTTTCTTT.

The J gene is TRBJ1-4, the V gene TRBV14; no firm D call. This CDR3 has 13 residues. Germline V gene lookup returns CDR1 SGHDN and CDR2 FVKESK. V lost 1 base and J 10 bases, leaving 10 bases between the germline ends. CDR3: CASSQVSSGKLFF. The CDR3 nucleotides are TGTGCCAGCAGCCAAGTTTCTTCGGGAAAACTGTTTTTT.

This clonotype occurred a few times. This chain links TRBV12-3 or TRBV12-4 with TRBJ1-3; D is unresolved. This CDR3 spans 11 amino acids. V was clipped by 6 bases and J by 10 bases, with 10 bases between them. CDR3 nucleotide sequence: TGTGCCAGCAGCCCTTTAGGAACCATATATTTT. Protein: CASSPLGTIYF.

The genes are TRBV20-1 and TRBJ2-7; 12 positions agree with TRBD2. Looked up from germline, CDR1 is DFQATT and CDR2 is SNEGSKA (reference sequence). Trimming at V came to 1 base and at J to 2 bases, leaving 6 bases not matched to a gene. This CDR3 spans 16 amino acids. CDR3 region: CSARALAGGLAYEQYF. The CDR3 DNA reads as TGCAGTGCTAGAGCACTAGCGGGAGGCTTGGCCTACGAGCAGTACTTC.

This clonotype was counted a single time. This chain uses TRBV12-3 or TRBV12-4 with TRBJ2-7, with a possible D match to TRBD2 (6 bases). The CDR3 totals 14 residues. V dropped 3 bases and J dropped 5 bases, with 14 bases sitting between them. CDR3 DNA sequence: TGTGCCAGCAGTTTGAGCCTGGGGGGAAACGAGCAGTACTTC. Its protein is CASSLSLGGNEQYF.

The rearrangement uses TRBV11-1 and TRBJ2-1; tentative D call: TRBD2 (5 bases). V lost 4 bases, J lost 1 base, and 14 bases lay in between. The CDR3 sequence is 16 residues long. Germline V lookup: CDR1 SGHAT, CDR2 FQDESV (reference sequence). This chain's CDR3 is CASSSLPLASYNEQFF. CDR3 nucleotide sequence: TGTGCCAGCAGCTCCTTACCGCTAGCTTCCTACAATGAGCAGTTCTTC.

The chain combines TRBV28 with TRBJ2-3, with 7 bases matching TRBD2. CDR1 and CDR2 (germline): MDHEN, SYDVKM. Trimming took 4 bases from V and 8 from J; bases not matched to a gene: 15. This CDR3 has 16 residues. CDR3 bases: TGTGCCAGCAGTTCCGGGGGGTTAGGCCTGTCGGGTACGCAGTATTTT. This codes for CASSSGGLGLSGTQYF.

The chain recombines TRBV6-1 with TRBJ2-1, with TRBD2 matching over 9 bases. The length of the CDR3 is 14 residues. Germline CDR1 reads MNHNS; CDR2 reads SASEGT. CDR3 bases: TGTGCTACCCTCCCCAGCGGGGGGTACAATGAGCAGTTCTTC. This translates into CATLPSGGYNEQFF.

The chain's CDR3 is CASSLAQGGDTEAFF. The CDR3 nucleotides are TGTGCCAGCAGTTTAGCGCAGGGGGGGGACACTGAAGCTTTCTTT. The rearrangement joins TRBV12-3 or TRBV12-4 to TRBJ1-1; 7 bases line up with TRBD1. The CDR3 has 15 amino acids. After removal of 0 bases from V and 3 bases from J, the junction contained 4 bases not matched to a gene.

This clonotype showed up just a few times. This rearrangement joins TRBV7-2 to TRBJ2-7; 7 bases fit TRBD1. The CDR3 is 15 residues long. Germline V gives CDR1 SGHTA, CDR2 FQGNSA. Losses at the gene ends were 5 bases for V and 4 bases for J; bases not matched to a gene: 11. For the CDR3, the DNA is TGTGCCAGCAGCCCCTTGACAGGGATGGGGTACGAGCAGTACTTC. The encoded protein is CASSPLTGMGYEQYF.

The rearrangement joins TRBV12-3 or TRBV12-4 to TRBJ1-6, with 7 bases matching TRBD1. The CDR3 spans 13 residues. Trimming at V came to 6 bases and at J to 8 bases, leaving 4 bases not matched to a gene. For the CDR3, the DNA is TGTGCCAGCAGCGACAGGGAGTATTCACCCCTCCACTTT. Amino acid sequence: CASSDREYSPLHF.

The rearrangement uses TRBV24-1 and TRBJ2-2, with 9 positions matching TRBD1. The ends lost 7 bases at V and 9 bases at J; junction bases unmatched: 5. CDR1 and CDR2 (germline): KGHDR, SFDVKD. This CDR3 has 13 residues. In DNA form, the CDR3 reads TGTGCCACCAGCGTACAGGGGGCAAGGGAGCTGTTTTTT. The encoded protein is CATSVQGARELFF.

This clonotype showed up just a few times. V usage is TRBV15 and J usage is TRBJ2-1, with D perhaps matching TRBD2 (5 bases). The CDR3 sequence is 15 residues long. V was clipped by 3 bases and J by 6 bases, with 15 bases between them. Germline V lookup: CDR1 LNHNV, CDR2 YYDKDF (reference sequence). For the CDR3, the DNA is TGTGCCACCAGCAGGATGGACTCGGGATCCAATGAGCAGTTCTTC. Encoded protein: CATSRMDSGSNEQFF.

This clonotype was seen ten or more times. DNA of the CDR3: TGCAGTGCTAGAGCTGAGACCCAGTACTTC. Its translation: CSARAETQYF. The chain is built from TRBV20-1 and TRBJ2-5; D unclear. The CDR3 runs to 10 residues. Trimming shortened V by 1 base and J by 5 bases, and 2 bases separated the two germline ends. Germline lookup yields CDR1 DFQATT and CDR2 SNEGSKA (reference sequence).

A few counts support this clonotype. The J gene is TRBJ2-2, the V gene TRBV7-2; unclear D gene. Trimming took 3 bases from V and 11 from J, leaving 10 bases between them. The CDR3 consists of 12 residues. Looked up from germline, CDR1 is SGHTA and CDR2 is FQGNSA. The CDR3 DNA follows: TGTGCCAGCAGCTTGTACCGGTTTGAGCTGTTTTTT. Protein sequence: CASSLYRFELFF. Together with reference TRBV7-2 and TRBJ2-2, the CDR3 gives the full variable domain: GAGVSQSPSNKVTEKGKDVELRCDPISGHTALYWYRQSLGQGLEFLIYFQGNSAPDKSGLPSDRFSAERTGGSVSTLTIQRTQQEDSAVYLCASSLYRFELFFGEGSRLTVL.

In this sample, this clonotype turned up many times. This chain links TRBV5-6 with TRBJ2-5; D is ambiguous. CDR1 is SGHDT, CDR2 YYEEEE, per germline. V dropped 4 bases and J dropped 1 base, with 11 bases sitting between them. The CDR3 consists of 14 residues. DNA of the CDR3: TGTGCCAGCAGCCGCACCGGGTCCCAAGAGACCCAGTACTTC. This translates into CASSRTGSQETQYF. The full variable domain, rest sourced from reference TRBV5-6 and TRBJ2-5, is DAGVTQSPTHLIKTRGQQVTLRCSPKSGHDTVSWYQQALGQGPQFIFQYYEEEERQRGNFPDRFSGHQFPNYSSELNVNALLLGDSALYLCASSRTGSQETQYFGPGTRLLVL.

The gene calls are TRBV27 and TRBJ1-4; 8 nucleotides match TRBD1. This CDR3 is 14 amino acids long. The germline V gene encodes CDR1 MNHEY and CDR2 SMNVEV (reference sequence). The J segment lost 8 bases and the V segment lost 3 bases, leaving 5 bases of the junction unmatched. In DNA, the CDR3 is TGTGCCAGCAGTTTTGCCGGGACAGGCGAAAAACTGTTTTTT. It codes for CASSFAGTGEKLFF.

V and J are TRBV10-3 and TRBJ1-1, with D possibly TRBD1 on 5 matching bases. Trimming removed 6 bases at V and 0 bases at J, with 11 bases between. The CDR3 is made up of 14 amino acids. Germline lookup yields CDR1 ENHRY and CDR2 SYGVKD. CDR3 bases: TGTGCCATCAGCCATGACAGCATGAACACTGAAGCTTTCTTT. It encodes CAISHDSMNTEAFF.